This TCR beta chain was recovered during a study of blood T cell repertoires in COVID-19. The V gene lost 5 bases and the J gene lost 4 bases, with 15 bases spanning the gap. Germline V gene data show CDR1 as SGHRS and CDR2 as YFSETQ. This CDR3 has 14 residues. Only in-frame clones appear in the TCRdb table, and some are missing; sequencing was by immunoSEQ multiplex PCR. Of around 320,000 clones listed, over 85% are singletons. Sequenced sample: peripheral blood. The TCR comes from a woman aged 30 to 39 with COVID-19, enrolled during active disease. J is TRBJ2-5 and V is TRBV5-1; tentative D call: TRBD2 (7 bases). This CDR3 reads CASSRRGRSETQYF. CDR3 DNA: TGCGCCAGCAGTCGGCGGGGGCGATCAGAGACCCAGTACTTC. Together with reference TRBV5-1 and TRBJ2-5, the CDR3 gives the full variable domain: KAGVTQTPRYLIKTRGQQVTLSCSPISGHRSVSWYQQTPGQGLQFLFEYFSETQRNKGNFPGRFSGRQFSNSRSEMNVSTLELGDSALYLCASSRRGRSETQYFGPGTRLLVL.